What follows are 14 T cell receptor beta chains derived from one specimen sequenced in a study of cytomegalovirus exposure and HLA in healthy donors. Researchers ran the PCR with 60 Vbeta and 13 Jbeta primers. Profiled with immunoSEQ multiplex PCR; TCRdb holds only in-frame clones, not every one. The sample's table shows around 150,000 clones. The sample consisted of PBMCs. These TCRs come from a woman aged 60-75 years in good health and CMV-seronegative.

DNA for the CDR3: TGTGCCACCAGCCAAGACAGGGGGCCTCGGAGCAATCAGCCCCAGCATTTT. Translated, it gives CATSQDRGPRSNQPQHF. This chain joins TRBV15 and TRBJ1-5; 10 nucleotides agree with TRBD1. The CDR3 totals 17 residues. Germline trimming cut 5 bases from V and 1 base from J; bases unmatched to any gene: 8. The V gene's germline CDR1 is LNHNV and CDR2 YYDKDF (reference sequence).

The J gene is TRBJ1-6, the V gene TRBV5-8; a weak D match, TRBD1 (5 bases). In germline, CDR1 is SGHTS, CDR2 YDEGEE. The CDR3 length is 17 residues. Deletions cut 3 bases from V and 0 bases from J, with 13 bases between. The DNA for the CDR3 is TGTGCCAGCAGCTCGTTCCAGGGAAGCTCCTATAATTCACCCCTCCACTTT. Translation gives CASSSFQGSSYNSPLHF.

V gene TRBV9 combines with J gene TRBJ2-2, with D uncertain. Germline CDR1 reads SGDLS; CDR2 reads YYNGEE. CDR3 length equals 17 residues. Trimming stripped 2 bases from V and 2 bases from J, with 16 bases between. CDR3 coding DNA: TGTGCCAGCAGCGTTGGGCAACGTCTTCTCAACACCGGGGAGCTGTTTTTT. Protein: CASSVGQRLLNTGELFF.

This rearrangement joins TRBV7-3 to TRBJ2-2; weak D call: TRBD2 (6 bases). The V end was cut by 1 base, the J end by 3 bases, with 12 bases between. Germline CDR1 reads SGHTA; CDR2 reads FQGTGA. This CDR3 contains 16 residues. DNA of the CDR3: TGTGCCAGCAGCTTAAGCGGAGGGCCCCACACCGGGGAGCTGTTTTTT. This encodes CASSLSGGPHTGELFF.

The chain is built from TRBV9 and TRBJ2-5, with 9 nucleotides matching TRBD2. J lost 5 bases, V lost 0 bases, and 17 bases had no gene match. This CDR3 contains 19 residues. Germline V gives CDR1 SGDLS, CDR2 YYNGEE. Here the CDR3 reads CASSVEQGLAGLRGETQYF. The CDR3 DNA sequence: TGTGCCAGCAGCGTAGAGCAGGGGCTAGCGGGACTAAGGGGGGAGACCCAGTACTTC.

The gene calls are TRBV9 and TRBJ1-2, with unresolved D. The CDR3 runs to 12 residues. The germline CDR1 and CDR2 sequences are SGDLS and YYNGEE. V lost 0 bases and J lost 6, with 6 bases in between. The chain's CDR3 is CASSVGRDGYTF. CDR3 nucleotides: TGTGCCAGCAGCGTAGGTCGCGATGGCTACACCTTC.

This chain uses TRBV28 with TRBJ2-3; 12 positions agree with TRBD1. After removal of 4 bases from V and 4 bases from J, the junction contained 15 bases not matched to a gene. The CDR3 runs to 19 residues. Germline V gene data show CDR1 as MDHEN and CDR2 as SYDVKM. This CDR3 reads CASSSRDRGRGKGPDTQYF. CDR3 in DNA: TGTGCCAGCAGTTCCCGGGACAGGGGGCGCGGGAAGGGGCCAGATACGCAGTATTTT.

The gene calls are TRBV4-1 and TRBJ2-7; possible D gene TRBD2, 6 bases. V lost 0 bases to trimming and J lost 2 bases, with 11 bases between them. CDR1 and CDR2 (germline): MGHRA, YSYEKL. CDR3 size: 15 residues. The CDR3 protein is CASSQEWRGAYEQYF. As DNA, the CDR3 is TGCGCCAGCAGCCAAGAATGGCGGGGAGCCTACGAGCAGTACTTC.

The chain couples TRBV7-3 to TRBJ1-1; the D is unclear. The V and J ends lost 2 bases and 0 bases respectively, with 10 bases between them. The CDR3 extends over 15 amino acids. Germline V lookup: CDR1 SGHTA, CDR2 FQGTGA. In DNA, the CDR3 is TGTGCCAGCAGCTTAGTCCGACAACTGAACACTGAAGCTTTCTTT. Translated, it gives CASSLVRQLNTEAFF.

The rearrangement uses TRBV5-1 and TRBJ2-3; D is possibly TRBD2 (5 bases). Trimming removed 6 bases from V and 1 base from J, with 9 bases in between. The CDR3 totals 13 residues. Germline V CDR1 and CDR2: SGHRS, YFSETQ. The CDR3 spells CASMVSGTDTQYF. In DNA, the CDR3 is TGCGCCAGCATGGTTAGCGGCACAGATACGCAGTATTTT.

The chain is built from TRBV5-1 and TRBJ2-5, with 7 bases that match TRBD2. J gave up 5 bases and V 2 bases, and 9 bases lay outside the gene matches. The CDR3 loop spans 15 amino acids. Germline CDR1 is SGHRS and CDR2 is YFSETQ. CDR3 sequence reads: CASSLAGLVVETQYF. In nucleotides, the CDR3 is TGCGCCAGCAGCTTAGCGGGGCTTGTCGTTGAGACCCAGTACTTC.

This chain links TRBV7-2 with TRBJ1-5; D is unresolved. Trimming pared 5 bases from V and 1 base from J, leaving 9 bases between. Germline V lookup: CDR1 SGHTA, CDR2 FQGNSA. This CDR3 is built from 14 residues. The CDR3 nucleotides read TGTGCCAGCAGCCCCCACAGAAGCAATCAGCCCCAGCATTTT. Translating gives CASSPHRSNQPQHF.

The chain recombines TRBV7-3 with TRBJ2-2; the D is unclear. V was pared by 6 bases and J by 7 bases, with 18 bases between. Germline V gene sequence: CDR1 SGHTA, CDR2 FQGTGA. CDR3 length: 15 residues. CDR3 in DNA: TGTGCCAGCAGTCCCGAACTTACTACTGTCGGGGAGCTGTTTTTT. Translating gives CASSPELTTVGELFF.

The rearrangement joins TRBV25-1 to TRBJ2-1, with D tentatively TRBD1 (7 bases). Germline V gives CDR1 MGHDK, CDR2 SYGVNS. The CDR3 runs to 14 residues. Trimming cost V 3 bases and J 4 bases, with 10 bases left between them. In nucleotides, the CDR3 is TGTGCCAGCAGTGACAGGGGGACTTACAATGAGCAGTTCTTC. The encoded protein is CASSDRGTYNEQFF.